Given below is one TCR beta chain in context. Its cognate antigen is unknown. This table comes from immunoSEQ multiplex PCR, and its TCRdb copy is limited to in-frame clones, with some not included. The table has 100,000 to 150,000 clones, 90% seen once. This specimen comes from a study of T cell responses to AZD1222 COVID-19 vaccine. Overall study results and limits: Spike-specific TCR repertoires showed rising breadth and depth after two AZD1222 doses. The number of AZD1222 recipients seropositive at baseline was only five or six. Possibly, clonal diversity was underestimated; donors were largely white British and included more females.

Trimming took 5 bases from V and 5 from J; bases not matched to a gene: 12. CDR1 SGHTA and CDR2 FQGTGA come from the germline V gene. The CDR3 contains 16 residues. This sequence originates from an adult in good health. V usage is TRBV7-3 and J usage is TRBJ2-3; 8 bases agree with TRBD2. The specimen comprised peripheral blood, sampled on day 0 of AZD1222 vaccination. The CDR3 nucleotides read TGTGCCAGCAGCCCTAAGGCGGGGGGCGCATTAGATACGCAGTATTTT. It specifies CASSPKAGGALDTQYF.